This record concerns one T cell receptor beta chain sequence. The data stem from a study of cytomegalovirus exposure and HLA in healthy donors. CDR3 size: 12 residues. Germline loops: CDR1 GTSNPN, CDR2 SVGIG (reference sequence). V lost 2 bases to trimming and J lost 4 bases, with 8 bases between them. The PCR contained 60 Vbeta and 13 Jbeta primers. Data came from immunoSEQ multiplex PCR; TCRdb stores just in-frame clones and leaves some out. The sample records some 120,000 clones, 80% being singletons. The receptor was derived from a male donor in good health and CMV-seronegative. The chain combines TRBV30 with TRBJ1-2, with D unresolved. The specimen was PBMCs. Written as DNA, the CDR3 is TGTGCCTGGAGTAGGAACAGCTATGGCTACACCTTC. It is translated as CAWSRNSYGYTF. Full variable domain (outside the CDR3, taken from reference TRBV30 and TRBJ1-2): SQTIHQWPATLVQPVGSPLSLECTVEGTSNPNLYWYRQAAGRGLQLLFYSVGIGQISSEVPQNLSASRPQDRQFILSSKKLLLSDSGFYLCAWSRNSYGYTFGSGTRLTVV.